The rows below give T cell receptor beta chains drawn from one sample of a study of Ad26.COV2.S vaccination and SARS-CoV-2 variants. Libraries were prepared by immunoSEQ multiplex PCR; TCRdb keeps only in-frame clonotypes and omits some of them. The sample consists of more than 300,000 clones, approximately 86% of them appearing once. The sequencing used peripheral blood, collected in a trial of Ad26.COV2.S vaccine versus placebo. These receptors were taken from a person between 18 and 60 years old who received the Ad26.COV2.S COVID-19 vaccine or a placebo. The CDR3 runs from the conserved cysteine through the conserved F or W. The order of the fields is V gene, D gene, J gene, clone size, CDR3 DNA, CDR3 protein. D genes are given only for firm matches. Some rows mark clone size as missing; the rest say once, few, many or name a class of expanded clone.

V gene: TRBV28
D gene: -
J gene: TRBJ1-1
clone size: -
CDR3 DNA: TGTGCCAGCCCTCCTCTCCTAGGGGAGAACACTGAAGCTTTCTTT
CDR3 protein: CASPPLLGENTEAFF

V gene: TRBV7-2
D gene: -
J gene: TRBJ1-2
clone size: once
CDR3 DNA: TGTGCCAGCAGCCCGTCAGGGCCTACTAACTATGGCTACACCTTC
CDR3 protein: CASSPSGPTNYGYTF

V gene: TRBV7-3
D gene: -
J gene: TRBJ2-3
clone size: -
CDR3 DNA: TGTGCCAGCAGCTTAAGTGCCCGCACAGATACGCAGTATTTT
CDR3 protein: CASSLSARTDTQYF

V gene: TRBV9
D gene: -
J gene: TRBJ1-6
clone size: -
CDR3 DNA: TGTGCCAGCAGTTCCCGTAAGGTAGTAGGACTGGATTCACCCCTCCACTTT
CDR3 protein: CASSSRKVVGLDSPLHF

V gene: TRBV29-1
D gene: -
J gene: TRBJ1-5
clone size: few
CDR3 DNA: TGCAGCGTTCTCGGGGACGGCATCAGCAATCAGCCCCAGCATTTT
CDR3 protein: CSVLGDGISNQPQHF

V gene: TRBV7-3
D gene: TRBD1
J gene: TRBJ2-5
clone size: few
CDR3 DNA: TGTGCCAGCAGCCCAAACAGGGGGTTGGAGACCCAGTACTTC
CDR3 protein: CASSPNRGLETQYF

V gene: TRBV4-2
D gene: -
J gene: TRBJ1-2
clone size: -
CDR3 DNA: TGTGCCAGCAGCCCGACCCGGGGGGATAACTATGGCTACACCTTC
CDR3 protein: CASSPTRGDNYGYTF

V gene: TRBV27
D gene: -
J gene: TRBJ1-4
clone size: -
CDR3 DNA: TGTGCCAGCGCTGGGCCAGGGGCAACTGAAAAACTGTTTTTT
CDR3 protein: CASAGPGATEKLFF

V gene: TRBV11-2
D gene: -
J gene: TRBJ2-2
clone size: few
CDR3 DNA: TGTGCCAGCAGCTTAACCCTAGCTTCCGGGGAGCTGTTTTTT
CDR3 protein: CASSLTLASGELFF

V gene: TRBV10-3
D gene: TRBD2
J gene: TRBJ2-2
clone size: -
CDR3 DNA: TGTGCCATCAGTGAGACAGCGGGGGGGCCCACCGGGGAGCTGTTTTTT
CDR3 protein: CAISETAGGPTGELFF

V gene: TRBV9
D gene: -
J gene: TRBJ2-7
clone size: -
CDR3 DNA: TGTGCCAGCAGCGTAGATCTACAGGCCACCTACGAGCAGTACTTC
CDR3 protein: CASSVDLQATYEQYF

V gene: TRBV27
D gene: TRBD1
J gene: TRBJ2-7
clone size: -
CDR3 DNA: TGTGCCAGCAGTCGGACAGGGGGCCCGGGCGGGGGGCTTTACGAGCAGTACTTC
CDR3 protein: CASSRTGGPGGGLYEQYF

V gene: TRBV10-3
D gene: TRBD2
J gene: TRBJ2-5
clone size: -
CDR3 DNA: TGTGCCATCAGTGACCTGGGAGGGCGACAAGAGACCCAGTACTTC
CDR3 protein: CAISDLGGRQETQYF

V gene: TRBV6-5
D gene: -
J gene: TRBJ1-1
clone size: -
CDR3 DNA: TGTGCCAGCAGTTACAGTCGCTCAATGAACACTGAAGCTTTCTTT
CDR3 protein: CASSYSRSMNTEAFF

V gene: TRBV5-1
D gene: TRBD1
J gene: TRBJ2-2
clone size: few
CDR3 DNA: TGCGCCAGCAGCTTGTCCCGAACAGGGGGGAACACCGGGGAGCTGTTTTTT
CDR3 protein: CASSLSRTGGNTGELFF

V gene: TRBV4-2
D gene: TRBD1
J gene: TRBJ2-7
clone size: -
CDR3 DNA: TGTGCCAGCAGCCAAGACCGGGACAGGGCAGGAGAGCAGTACTTC
CDR3 protein: CASSQDRDRAGEQYF

V gene: TRBV7-9
D gene: TRBD2
J gene: TRBJ2-1
clone size: -
CDR3 DNA: TGTGCCAGCACCAACAGACTAGCGGGGTACAATGAGCAGTTCTTC
CDR3 protein: CASTNRLAGYNEQFF

V gene: TRBV5-1
D gene: TRBD1
J gene: TRBJ2-2
clone size: -
CDR3 DNA: TGCGCCAGCAGTTCCTCGACAGGGCCTACGAACACCGGGGAGCTGTTTTTT
CDR3 protein: CASSSSTGPTNTGELFF

V gene: TRBV11-3
D gene: -
J gene: TRBJ2-6
clone size: -
CDR3 DNA: TGTGCCAGCAGCTCTGAGTGGGGGGCCAACGTCCTGACTTTC
CDR3 protein: CASSSEWGANVLTF

V gene: TRBV21-1
D gene: -
J gene: TRBJ1-2
clone size: -
CDR3 DNA: TGTGCCAGGTTTGACGTTAGAGATGGCTACACCTTC
CDR3 protein: CARFDVRDGYTF

V gene: TRBV13
D gene: TRBD2
J gene: TRBJ2-3
clone size: -
CDR3 DNA: TGTGCCAGCAGCATTCCGGGACTAGCGGGCACAGATACGCAGTATTTT
CDR3 protein: CASSIPGLAGTDTQYF

V gene: TRBV3-1/TRBV3-2
D gene: -
J gene: TRBJ2-5
clone size: -
CDR3 DNA: TGTGCCAGCAGCCAAGACCCGTTCCAAGAGACCCAGTACTTC
CDR3 protein: CASSQDPFQETQYF

V gene: TRBV6-2/TRBV6-3
D gene: -
J gene: TRBJ1-5
clone size: -
CDR3 DNA: TGTGCCAGCAGTTACAGAAAGGCAGGGGCCATTAATCAGCCCCAGCATTTT
CDR3 protein: CASSYRKAGAINQPQHF

V gene: TRBV28
D gene: -
J gene: TRBJ2-5
clone size: -
CDR3 DNA: TGTGCCAGCAGTTTGGGGCGGCAAGAGACCCAGTACTTC
CDR3 protein: CASSLGRQETQYF

V gene: TRBV11-1
D gene: TRBD1
J gene: TRBJ1-4
clone size: -
CDR3 DNA: TGTGCCAGCAGCAGAACGCAGGGGGGAGGAGAAAAACTGTTTTTT
CDR3 protein: CASSRTQGGGEKLFF

V gene: TRBV6-5
D gene: TRBD1
J gene: TRBJ1-6
clone size: -
CDR3 DNA: TGTGCCAGCAGGGGACAGGGAGCCAGCAATTCACCCCTCCACTTT
CDR3 protein: CASRGQGASNSPLHF

V gene: TRBV7-2
D gene: -
J gene: TRBJ2-7
clone size: -
CDR3 DNA: TGTGCCAGCAGCCTTGCCCCCGGAGACTTCTACGAGCAGTACTTC
CDR3 protein: CASSLAPGDFYEQYF

V gene: TRBV6-6
D gene: -
J gene: TRBJ2-5
clone size: -
CDR3 DNA: TGTGCCAGCAGTTACTCGCTCGGGTTCCAAGAGACCCAGTACTTC
CDR3 protein: CASSYSLGFQETQYF

V gene: TRBV28
D gene: -
J gene: TRBJ1-2
clone size: -
CDR3 DNA: TGTGCCAGCACCCTTTTAGGGTTTGTAAGCTATGGCTACACCTTC
CDR3 protein: CASTLLGFVSYGYTF

V gene: TRBV27
D gene: -
J gene: TRBJ1-5
clone size: -
CDR3 DNA: TGTGCCAGCAGTTTCTTGGGGGATAGCAATCAGCCCCAGCATTTT
CDR3 protein: CASSFLGDSNQPQHF

V gene: TRBV4-1
D gene: TRBD2
J gene: TRBJ2-5
clone size: few
CDR3 DNA: TGCGCCAGCAGCCACGCGGGGTACGGGAGGGGTCAAGAGACCCAGTACTTC
CDR3 protein: CASSHAGYGRGQETQYF

V gene: TRBV7-3
D gene: -
J gene: TRBJ2-1
clone size: -
CDR3 DNA: TGTGCCAGCAGCTTACAGGGAGTGGTCTACAATGAGCAGTTCTTC
CDR3 protein: CASSLQGVVYNEQFF

V gene: TRBV27
D gene: TRBD1
J gene: TRBJ2-5
clone size: -
CDR3 DNA: TGTGCCAGCAGTTTATGGACAGGCTTCCAAGAGACCCAGTACTTC
CDR3 protein: CASSLWTGFQETQYF

V gene: TRBV7-9
D gene: TRBD1
J gene: TRBJ2-6
clone size: -
CDR3 DNA: TGTGCCAGCAGCTTACGGACAGGACGCGGGGCCAACGTCCTGACTTTC
CDR3 protein: CASSLRTGRGANVLTF

V gene: TRBV30
D gene: -
J gene: TRBJ1-2
clone size: -
CDR3 DNA: TGTGCCTGGAGTGCGACAGGCATCTGGGGCTACACCTTC
CDR3 protein: CAWSATGIWGYTF

V gene: TRBV3-1/TRBV3-2
D gene: TRBD1
J gene: TRBJ2-7
clone size: -
CDR3 DNA: TGTGCCAGCAGCCAATTTCAGGGGGCTTGGGAGCAGTACTTC
CDR3 protein: CASSQFQGAWEQYF

V gene: TRBV2
D gene: -
J gene: TRBJ1-3
clone size: -
CDR3 DNA: TGTGCCAGCACTCTCCTCGGAAACACCATATATTTT
CDR3 protein: CASTLLGNTIYF

V gene: TRBV9
D gene: -
J gene: TRBJ2-2
clone size: -
CDR3 DNA: TGTGCCAGCAGCGTAGTAGGGGGGTTTAACGGGGAGCTGTTTTTT
CDR3 protein: CASSVVGGFNGELFF

V gene: TRBV19
D gene: TRBD1
J gene: TRBJ1-1
clone size: once
CDR3 DNA: TGTGCCAGTAGTGACAGGGTGAACACTGAAGCTTTCTTT
CDR3 protein: CASSDRVNTEAFF

V gene: TRBV5-5
D gene: -
J gene: TRBJ1-5
clone size: -
CDR3 DNA: TGTGCCAGCAGCTTGGTTAGGGATAGCAATCAGCCCCAGCATTTT
CDR3 protein: CASSLVRDSNQPQHF

V gene: TRBV11-2
D gene: -
J gene: TRBJ2-3
clone size: few
CDR3 DNA: TGTGCCAGCAGCTTAGTGCCCCGCACAGATACGCAGTATTTT
CDR3 protein: CASSLVPRTDTQYF

V gene: TRBV28
D gene: -
J gene: TRBJ1-1
clone size: -
CDR3 DNA: TGTGCCAGCAGTTGGTCCAGAAGGGGGAACACTGAAGCTTTCTTT
CDR3 protein: CASSWSRRGNTEAFF

V gene: TRBV28
D gene: -
J gene: TRBJ1-2
clone size: -
CDR3 DNA: TGTGCCAGCAGTTTCCTGACAGAGGACGTCTATGGCTACACCTTC
CDR3 protein: CASSFLTEDVYGYTF

V gene: TRBV6-1
D gene: -
J gene: TRBJ2-7
clone size: once
CDR3 DNA: TGTGCCAGCAGTGCAGCTCCCCGACTTGAGTCACGGGAGCAGTACTTC
CDR3 protein: CASSAAPRLESREQYF

V gene: TRBV24-1
D gene: TRBD2
J gene: TRBJ2-5
clone size: -
CDR3 DNA: TGTGCCACCAGAGGGACTAGCGAGGACCAAGAGACCCAGTACTTC
CDR3 protein: CATRGTSEDQETQYF

V gene: TRBV11-3
D gene: -
J gene: TRBJ2-7
clone size: -
CDR3 DNA: TGTGCCAGCAGCTTAGAGGCTGCCGACTACGAGCAGTACTTC
CDR3 protein: CASSLEAADYEQYF

V gene: TRBV11-3
D gene: -
J gene: TRBJ2-3
clone size: -
CDR3 DNA: TGTGCCAGCAGCCGCGCCCCCACAGATACGCAGTATTTT
CDR3 protein: CASSRAPTDTQYF

V gene: TRBV5-1
D gene: TRBD1
J gene: TRBJ1-2
clone size: -
CDR3 DNA: TGCGCCAGCAGCGTTGAGGGACAGGGGATTTACACCTTC
CDR3 protein: CASSVEGQGIYTF